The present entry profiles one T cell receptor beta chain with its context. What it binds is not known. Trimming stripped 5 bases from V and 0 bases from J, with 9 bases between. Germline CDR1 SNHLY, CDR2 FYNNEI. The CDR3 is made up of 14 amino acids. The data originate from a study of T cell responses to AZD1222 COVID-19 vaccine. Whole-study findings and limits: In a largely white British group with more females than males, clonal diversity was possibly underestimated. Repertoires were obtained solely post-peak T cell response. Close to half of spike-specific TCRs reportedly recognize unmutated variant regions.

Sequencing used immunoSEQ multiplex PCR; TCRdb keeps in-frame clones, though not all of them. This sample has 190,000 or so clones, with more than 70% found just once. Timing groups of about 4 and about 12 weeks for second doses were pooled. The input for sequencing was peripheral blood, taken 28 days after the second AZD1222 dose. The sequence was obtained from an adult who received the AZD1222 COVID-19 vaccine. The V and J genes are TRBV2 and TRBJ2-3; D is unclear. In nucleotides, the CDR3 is TGTGCCAGCAGTTCTACCTCTAGCACAGATACGCAGTATTTT. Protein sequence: CASSSTSSTDTQYF.